The clone carrying this TCR beta chain has only a few counts. Its antigen remains unidentified. The sample is drawn from a study of cytomegalovirus exposure and HLA in healthy donors. Points from the study as a whole: When the data were analyzed later, several of the most significant clusters appeared to be linked to common viral pathogens.

From germline, CDR1 is SGHTA and CDR2 FQGNSA. Trimming took 0 bases from V and 7 from J; bases not matched to a gene: 12. This CDR3 is built from 17 residues. The study ran its PCR with 60 Vbeta and 13 Jbeta primers. Per the original data handling: Later reanalysis found around 84 million unique TCR beta chains, about 11 million of them shared. Here immunoSEQ multiplex PCR was the method, and the copy in TCRdb shows in-frame clones only, minus some. V and J calls plus clone size are reproduced from that table; the DNA served to infer D and trimming. The sample consists of 95,000 to 150,000 clones, roughly 76% of them appearing once.

The rearrangement joins TRBV7-2 to TRBJ1-2; 9 bases line up with TRBD1. The TCR sequence derives from a man under 40 in good health and CMV-seronegative. Sequencing was performed on PBMCs. CDR3 bases: TGTGCCAGCAGCTTAGCACTTGGGACAGGGCCTGATAGTGGCTACACCTTC. Translating it yields CASSLALGTGPDSGYTF.